This TCR beta chain was obtained from a study of T cells in Graves' hyperthyroidism and ophthalmopathy. Study findings and constraints: Blood shared most expanded thyroid clonotypes above 0.001. A model of 13 V-J features distinguished ophthalmopathy from stable hyperthyroidism.

A note on this clonotype: Its antigen remains unidentified.

Germline loops: CDR1 SGHTA, CDR2 FQGTGA. The CDR3 is 14 residues long. The ends lost 5 bases at V and 9 bases at J; junction bases unmatched: 10. Amplification of TCR beta CDR3 regions was performed using RNA transcripts as template. The study used the HTBI primer set for a first-round RT-PCR of the TCR CDR3. TCRdb independently ran MiXCR on the multiplex PCR reads; one entry per CDR3 protein. The sample lists approximately 490,000 distinct CDR3 sequences; 20% to 25% were seen once. The sequencing input was blood. The rearrangement joins TRBV7-3 to TRBJ2-1, with 7 bases matching TRBD2. This receptor was obtained from a woman aged 70-85 years with Graves' ophthalmopathy. The CDR3 coding sequence is TGTGCCAGCAGCCCGCGCGGGAGTCCCAGTGAGCAGTTCTTC. It translates to CASSPRGSPSEQFF.